The T cell receptor beta chain described here comes from a study of shared clonotypes between healthy human individuals. On the study more broadly: The study drew on two women and three men aged 18 to 49 as donors. Study-wide results and caveats: On the whole, naive subsets had larger estimated richness than memory subsets had. Between several donors, naive CD4 clonotypes were shared at a level of around 5.1%.

In the naive CD8 group, cells lacked CD45RO and were positively selected for CCR7, so terminally differentiated effector memory CD45RA+ cells were left out. There are a few counts of this clone. Its antigen is currently unknown. Profiled with immunoSEQ multiplex PCR; TCRdb holds only in-frame clones, not every one. The sample consists of millions of clones, roughly 95% of them appearing once. Germline CDR1 and CDR2: ENHRY and SYGVKD. CDR3 size: 16 residues. The J segment lost 7 bases and the V segment lost 6 bases, leaving 11 bases of the junction unmatched. Sample: naive CD8+ T cells sorted from blood. The TCR comes from a man aged 18 to 30 in good health. V gene TRBV10-3 combines with J gene TRBJ1-6; 8 nucleotides agree with TRBD1. The CDR3 region has the DNA TGTGCCATCAGCCTGGACAGGGCTCGTCGGAATTCACCCCTCCACTTT. Translation gives CAISLDRARRNSPLHF.